Below, 2 T cell receptor beta chains from the same sample are listed, as sequenced in a study of shared clonotypes between healthy human individuals (dated by TCRdb to the early 2020s). Receptor amplification or capture employed the immunoSEQ multiplex PCR assay. TCRdb provides this immuneACCESS table in a form limited to in-frame rearrangements. Some clones are lacking; in checked studies, under half of them reflect an unresolved V gene, and why the rest are absent is not known. The sample table holds some 200,000 clones, of which approximately 92% were seen once. The top ten hold around 0.067% of the sample. The material sequenced was naive CD4+ T cells sorted from blood. The cell subset or site tag for this specimen amounts to: CD45RA+ positively selected. These receptors originate from a woman in her twenties or thirties in good health.

This sequence joins TRBV7-2 and TRBJ1-4; D not resolved. The CDR3 has 15 residues. Germline assignment: CDR1 SGHTA and CDR2 FQGNSA. V was cut by 2 bases and J by 0 bases, with 7 bases left in between. In DNA form, the CDR3 reads TGTGCCAGCAGCTTAAGCCAGGCAACTAATGAAAAACTGTTTTTT. This codes for CASSLSQATNEKLFF. Together with reference TRBV7-2 and TRBJ1-4, the CDR3 gives the full variable domain: GAGVSQSPSNKVTEKGKDVELRCDPISGHTALYWYRQSLGQGLEFLIYFQGNSAPDKSGLPSDRFSAERTGGSVSTLTIQRTQQEDSAVYLCASSLSQATNEKLFFGSGTQLSVL.

This chain uses TRBV7-2 with TRBJ2-5; 7 bases map to TRBD1. Germline-derived CDR1 and CDR2 are SGHTA and FQGNSA. The ends lost 5 bases at V and 7 bases at J; junction bases unmatched: 13. This CDR3 has 15 amino acids. CDR3 in amino acids: CASSRDSLATGTQYF. In DNA, the CDR3 is TGTGCCAGCAGCCGGGACAGTTTGGCCACCGGGACCCAGTACTTC.